Listed below are T cell receptor beta chains from one sample, sequenced in a study of blood T cell repertoires in COVID-19. TCRdb keeps only in-frame clones here, not all; method: immunoSEQ multiplex PCR. Among 110,000 or so clones, 70% to 90% were seen once, and the ten largest hold about 3%. The specimen was peripheral blood. These receptors came from a middle-aged man with acute or convalescent COVID-19. Both conserved end residues are part of each CDR3. The D gene is left open where the match is weak. Clone size appears in some rows only: once, few, many, or a class for an expanded clone.

CDR3 length	D gene	J gene	clone size	V gene	CDR3 protein	CDR3 DNA
16	TRBD1	TRBJ2-1	.	TRBV10-3	CAISEPGQGAPGEQFF	TGTGCCATCAGTGAACCCGGGCAGGGGGCGCCCGGTGAGCAGTTCTTC
12	.	TRBJ2-7	.	TRBV12-3/TRBV12-4	CASSLWTAEQYF	TGTGCCAGCAGTTTATGGACAGCCGAGCAGTACTTC
19	TRBD1	TRBJ1-3	.	TRBV4-1	CASSYGPGTGVWGRNTIYF	TGCGCCAGCAGTTACGGACCCGGGACAGGGGTATGGGGGCGAAACACCATATATTTT
18	TRBD1	TRBJ2-1	.	TRBV27	CASSFAGTAPSSYNEQFF	TGTGCCAGCAGTTTCGCAGGGACAGCCCCCAGCTCCTACAATGAGCAGTTCTTC
12	TRBD1	TRBJ2-7	.	TRBV27	CATRDRGVEQYF	TGTGCCACACGGGACAGGGGGGTCGAGCAGTACTTC
14	.	TRBJ2-5	.	TRBV25-1	CASSELGVKETQYF	TGTGCCAGCAGTGAATTAGGGGTCAAAGAGACCCAGTACTTC
14	TRBD1	TRBJ1-2	.	TRBV4-3	CASSTTTGKYGYTF	TGCGCCAGCAGCACCACGACAGGGAAATATGGCTACACCTTC
13	.	TRBJ2-5	.	TRBV5-1	CASSLGQMETQYF	TGCGCCAGCAGCTTGGGCCAGATGGAGACCCAGTACTTC
17	TRBD1	TRBJ1-3	.	TRBV9	CASSLTTGIGSGNTIYF	TGTGCCAGCAGCCTCACGACAGGGATAGGTTCTGGAAACACCATATATTTT
16	TRBD1	TRBJ1-3	once	TRBV27	CASSPGTGLSGNTIYF	TGTGCCAGCAGCCCCGGGACAGGTCTCTCTGGAAACACCATATATTTT
15	TRBD1	TRBJ2-2	.	TRBV10-3	CAISEKTGHTGELFF	TGTGCCATCAGTGAGAAGACAGGGCATACCGGGGAGCTGTTTTTT
14	.	TRBJ2-1	.	TRBV27	CASSLRQGGDEQFF	TGTGCCAGCAGTTTAAGGCAGGGTGGGGATGAGCAGTTCTTC
15	.	TRBJ1-6	.	TRBV3-1/TRBV3-2	CASSKTVGGNSPLHF	TGTGCCAGCAGCAAAACAGTCGGTGGGAATTCACCCCTCCACTTT
15	.	TRBJ2-3	.	TRBV30	CAWSLPLASTDTQYF	TGTGCCTGGAGTTTGCCCCTAGCCAGCACAGATACGCAGTATTTT
16	TRBD1	TRBJ1-1	.	TRBV6-5	CASSYFPDRENTEAFF	TGTGCCAGCAGTTACTTCCCAGACAGGGAGAACACTGAAGCTTTCTTT
13	TRBD1	TRBJ1-1	.	TRBV5-1	CASSTGGNTEAFF	TGCGCCAGCAGTACAGGGGGGAACACTGAAGCTTTCTTT
13	.	TRBJ2-7	.	TRBV18	CASSPSLTYEQYF	TGTGCCAGCTCACCGTCCTTAACCTACGAGCAGTACTTC
15	.	TRBJ2-2	.	TRBV6-1	CASSETGDSAGELFF	TGTGCCAGCAGTGAAACGGGAGATAGCGCCGGGGAGCTGTTTTTT
13	.	TRBJ2-1	.	TRBV7-9	CASSLQGGNEQFF	TGTGCCAGCAGCTTACAAGGAGGGAATGAGCAGTTCTTC
12	.	TRBJ2-7	once	TRBV27	CASSGSLYEQYF	TGTGCCAGCTCCGGGTCCCTTTACGAGCAGTACTTC
15	TRBD1	TRBJ1-2	.	TRBV7-6	CASSLLPGTGGGYTF	TGTGCCAGCAGCTTACTTCCCGGGACAGGTGGTGGCTACACCTTC
15	.	TRBJ2-1	once	TRBV1	CTSSPSRDCLREQFF	TGCACCAGCAGCCCCTCCCGGGACTGTTTAAGAGAGCAGTTCTTC
14	.	TRBJ2-7	.	TRBV7-2	CASSSLVTSYEQYF	TGTGCCAGCAGCTCCCTAGTTACCTCCTACGAGCAGTACTTC
13	.	TRBJ1-2	.	TRBV7-9	CASSQREPEGYTF	TGTGCCAGCAGTCAACGGGAACCGGAAGGCTACACCTTC
13	.	TRBJ1-4	.	TRBV5-1	CASRGAVNEKLFF	TGCGCCAGCCGCGGCGCCGTTAATGAAAAACTGTTTTTT
15	TRBD1	TRBJ2-1	few	TRBV2	CASSDKGTVTNEQFF	TGTGCCAGCAGTGATAAGGGGACAGTAACAAATGAGCAGTTCTTC
15	TRBD1	TRBJ2-5	once	TRBV7-6	CASFKQQGLQETQYF	TGTGCCAGCTTCAAGCAACAGGGGCTCCAAGAGACCCAGTACTTC
13	.	TRBJ1-2	.	TRBV7-9	CASSLVTVYGYTF	TGTGCCAGCAGCCTAGTAACAGTCTATGGCTACACCTTC
11	.	TRBJ2-7	.	TRBV9	CASSTRTTIGF	TGTGCCAGCAGCACCAGGACTACCATAGGCTTC
13	TRBD1	TRBJ2-1	.	TRBV24-1	CATSGTGVDEQFF	TGTGCCACCTCTGGGACAGGGGTCGATGAGCAGTTCTTC
15	TRBD1	TRBJ1-2	.	TRBV28	CASSLLRGQGYGYTF	TGTGCCAGCAGTTTATTGAGGGGACAGGGCTATGGCTACACCTTC
14	.	TRBJ1-6	.	TRBV13	CASSPHTGPSPLHF	TGTGCCAGCAGCCCCCATACAGGCCCTTCACCCCTCCACTTT
17	.	TRBJ1-4	.	TRBV7-2	CASSKIPPGATNEKLFF	TGTGCCAGCAGCAAAATCCCACCGGGGGCAACTAATGAAAAACTGTTTTTT
18	TRBD2	TRBJ2-2	.	TRBV30	CAWRKTSGVYTNTGELFF	TGTGCCTGGAGGAAAACTAGCGGGGTTTATACGAACACCGGGGAGCTGTTTTTT
13	.	TRBJ1-4	.	TRBV2	CASRFTTNEKLFF	TGTGCCAGTCGGTTCACAACTAATGAAAAACTGTTTTTT
13	.	TRBJ1-4	.	TRBV6-5	CASKDTANEKLFF	TGTGCCAGCAAGGACACTGCAAATGAAAAACTGTTTTTT